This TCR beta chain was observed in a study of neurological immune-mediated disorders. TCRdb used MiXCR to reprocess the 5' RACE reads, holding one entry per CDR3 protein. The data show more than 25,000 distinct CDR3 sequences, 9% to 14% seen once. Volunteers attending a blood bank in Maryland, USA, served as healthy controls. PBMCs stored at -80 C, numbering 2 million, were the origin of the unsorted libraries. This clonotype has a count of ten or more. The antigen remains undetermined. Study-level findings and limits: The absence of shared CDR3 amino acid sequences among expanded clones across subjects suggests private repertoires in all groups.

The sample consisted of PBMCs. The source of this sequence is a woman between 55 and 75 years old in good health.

This CDR3 reads CASGEYEQYF. Here the CDR3 DNA reads TGTGCCAGCGGCGAGTACGAGCAGTACTTC. The chain links TRBV2 to TRBJ2-7; D uncertain. The ends were cut back, 8 bases at V and 4 bases at J, with 6 bases in the middle. Germline loops: CDR1 SNHLY, CDR2 FYNNEI. The CDR3 has 10 residues.